The 26 T cell receptor beta chains below come from one sample, sequenced in a study of T cells in Graves' hyperthyroidism and ophthalmopathy. There were TCR beta CDR3 regions amplified from RNA transcripts. The HTBI set primed first-round TCR CDR3 RT-PCR. TCRdb fed the multiplex PCR reads into MiXCR, producing one record per CDR3 protein. The profile covers a few hundred thousand distinct CDR3 sequences, with 21% appearing a single time and 50% taken by the ten largest. Source material: blood. Every receptor here comes from a woman in her 50s with Graves' hyperthyroidism.

This clonotype showed up many times. The V gene is TRBV2, the J gene TRBJ2-1; TRBD2 matches 9 bases. CDR1 SNHLY and CDR2 FYNNEI come from the germline V gene. The V segment lost 6 bases and the J segment 8 bases; nucleotides outside the gene matches: 8. This CDR3 region has 14 residues. DNA of the CDR3: TGTGCCAGCAGCGGACTAGCGAAAATCGATGAGCAGTTCTTC. This codes for CASSGLAKIDEQFF.

This sequence joins TRBV5-4 and TRBJ2-6; D gene unclear. V was cut by 1 base and J by 1 base, with 6 bases left in between. The length of the CDR3 is 15 residues. Looked up from germline, CDR1 is SGHNT and CDR2 is YYREEE (reference sequence). The CDR3 protein is CASSLPQSGANVLTF. CDR3 DNA sequence: TGTGCCAGCAGCTTGCCTCAGTCTGGGGCCAACGTCCTGACTTTC.

The V call is TRBV12-3 or TRBV12-4, the J call TRBJ1-1; no clear D. The V end was cut by 1 base, the J end by 4 bases, with 16 bases between. The CDR3 is 16 amino acids. DNA of the CDR3: TGTGCCAGCAGTTTAGGAAGAGTTAGTTGGAGCACTGAAGCTTTCTTT. This gives the protein CASSLGRVSWSTEAFF.

The chain uses TRBV6-2 or TRBV6-3 and TRBJ1-1; perhaps TRBD1 as D (5 bases). Germline CDR1 MNHEY, CDR2 SVGEGT. The V gene lost 3 bases and the J gene lost 7 bases, with 9 bases spanning the gap. The CDR3 spans 12 residues. CDR3 DNA sequence: TGTGCCAGCAGTTATGAGGGACTTGAAGCTTTCTTT. It translates to CASSYEGLEAFF.

As regards this clonotype: This may stem from a read error, because a much larger clone lies one nucleotide away. V and J are TRBV5-8 and TRBJ1-4, with D tentatively TRBD1 (5 bases). The V and J ends lost 5 bases and 5 bases respectively, with 16 bases between them. CDR1 is SGHTS and CDR2 is YDEGEE in the germline V gene. This CDR3 comprises 15 residues. CDR3 DNA sequence: TGTGCCAGCAGACCTGACGGGGCGAGGAATGAAAAACTGTTTTTT. Encoded protein: CASRPDGARNEKLFF.

The chain combines TRBV5-5 with TRBJ2-1, with a weak D call TRBD1 (5 bases). The germline V and J ends were trimmed by 2 bases and 6 bases, with 12 bases remaining between them. The CDR3 is 14 residues long. Germline V gene lookup returns CDR1 SGHKS and CDR2 YYEKEE (reference sequence). The CDR3 reads CASSFWQGPNEQFF. The CDR3 coding sequence is TGTGCCAGCAGCTTTTGGCAGGGTCCCAATGAGCAGTTCTTC. Full variable domain (missing parts from reference TRBV5-5 and TRBJ2-1): DAGVTQSPTHLIKTRGQQVTLRCSPISGHKSVSWYQQVLGQGPQFIFQYYEKEERGRGNFPDRFSARQFPNYSSELNVNALLLGDSALYLCASSFWQGPNEQFFGPGTRLTVL.

This clonotype was observed at least ten times. The chain uses TRBV28 and TRBJ1-5, with 8 bases identical to TRBD1. Germline lookup yields CDR1 MDHEN and CDR2 SYDVKM. CDR3 size: 14 residues. V lost 2 bases, J lost 6 bases, and 3 bases stayed unmatched. CDR3 bases: TGTGCCAGCAGTTTAGGCAGGGGGCTTCAGCCCCAGCATTTT. It is translated as CASSLGRGLQPQHF. The variable domain in full, completed from reference TRBV28 and TRBJ1-5, reads DVKVTQSSRYLVKRTGEKVFLECVQDMDHENMFWYRQDPGLGLRLIYFSYDVKMKEKGDIPEGYSVSREKKERFSLILESASTNQTSMYLCASSLGRGLQPQHFGDGTRLSIL.

This clonotype was found many times. The CDR3 sequence: CASSPLSGGYEQYF. DNA for the CDR3: TGTGCCAGCAGCCCGTTGAGTGGGGGCTACGAGCAGTACTTC. The chain is built from TRBV11-2 and TRBJ2-7; either TRBD1 or TRBD2 may supply D (5 bases each). Trimming shortened V by 5 bases and J by 3 bases, and 14 bases separated the two germline ends. This CDR3 spans 14 amino acids. Per the germline V gene, CDR1 is SGHAT and CDR2 is FQNNGV.

The chain links TRBV7-9 to TRBJ2-3; 10 nucleotides align to TRBD2. Germline CDR1 is SEHNR and CDR2 is FQNEAQ (reference sequence). This CDR3 is built from 16 residues. The V gene end was trimmed by 2 bases and the J gene end by 4 bases; junction bases not matched to a gene: 6. The CDR3 reads CASSLTSGRGSDTQYF. The CDR3 bases are TGTGCCAGCAGCTTAACCAGCGGGAGGGGTTCAGATACGCAGTATTTT.

The chain is built from TRBV10-1 and TRBJ1-5; 7 bases fit TRBD1. Germline-derived CDR1 and CDR2 are WNHNN and SYGVQD (reference sequence). This CDR3 comprises 13 residues. Trimming cost V 5 bases and J 4 bases; bases outside gene matches: 2. As DNA, the CDR3 is TGCGCCAGCAGTAAGACAGGGAATCAGCCCCAGCATTTT. Residues: CASSKTGNQPQHF.

This clonotype was recorded many times. V is TRBV14 and J is TRBJ1-1; no clear D. Germline lookup yields CDR1 SGHDN and CDR2 FVKESK. There are 16 residues in the CDR3. With 1 base removed from V and 4 bases from J, the gap between germline ends came to 16 bases. The CDR3 DNA follows: TGTGCCAGCAGCCAAGGGTTGGACCGATGGGGCACTGAAGCTTTCTTT. Amino acids: CASSQGLDRWGTEAFF.

At least ten counts were recorded for this clonotype. The V gene is TRBV30, the J gene TRBJ1-2; D unresolved. The length of the CDR3 is 11 residues. Trimming removed 3 bases at V and 7 bases at J, with 9 bases between. Germline CDR1 reads GTSNPN; CDR2 reads SVGIG (reference sequence). The CDR3 spells CAWRGRGGYTF. The CDR3 bases are TGTGCCTGGAGGGGAAGAGGTGGCTACACCTTC.

The chain joins TRBV9 to TRBJ2-3; 12 positions match TRBD2. Germline CDR1 and CDR2: SGDLS and YYNGEE. The CDR3 length is 15 residues. The V gene end was trimmed by 3 bases and the J gene end by 4 bases; junction bases not matched to a gene: 3. CDR3 sequence (DNA): TGTGCCAGCAGCGCTAGCGGGGGGGGACCAGATACGCAGTATTTT. The encoded protein is CASSASGGGPDTQYF.

This clonotype turned up a few times. The V and J genes are TRBV18 and TRBJ2-3; D is possibly TRBD2 (6 bases). Germline assignment: CDR1 KGHSH and CDR2 LQKENI. The V end lost 4 bases, the J end lost 2 bases, and 13 bases lay between the germline ends. CDR3 length: 15 amino acids. The CDR3 spells CASSRRGADTDTQYF. CDR3 nucleotide sequence: TGTGCCAGCTCACGGCGCGGGGCCGACACAGATACGCAGTATTTT.

This clonotype showed up many times. The chain combines TRBV27 with TRBJ2-1; 9 nucleotides line up with TRBD1. The CDR3 is 15 residues long. Germline V gene data show CDR1 as MNHEY and CDR2 as SMNVEV (reference sequence). J was trimmed by 6 bases and V by 5 bases; bases with no gene match: 8. CDR3 in DNA: TGTGCCAGCAGTCCGGGACAGGGACCCATCAATGAGCAGTTCTTC. It codes for CASSPGQGPINEQFF.

This clonotype was found many times. The chain employs TRBV12-3 or TRBV12-4 and TRBJ2-7, with 9 bases fitting TRBD1. This CDR3 has 14 amino acids. J lost 5 bases, V lost 2 bases, and 4 bases had no gene match. CDR3 sequence (DNA): TGTGCCAGCAGTTTATCAGGGACAGGGCACGAGCAGTACTTC. Its translation: CASSLSGTGHEQYF.

This clonotype was counted ten times or more. This sequence joins TRBV7-8 and TRBJ1-6; D not certain. The CDR3 contains 15 residues. The V gene lost 2 bases and the J gene lost 7 bases, with 12 bases spanning the gap. Germline V gene data show CDR1 as SGHVS and CDR2 as FQNEAQ. The CDR3, as DNA: TGTGCCAGCAGCTTATTGGCAATTGGAAATTCACCCCTCCACTTT. This codes for CASSLLAIGNSPLHF.

This clonotype was seen ten or more times. The genes are TRBV11-2 and TRBJ1-2, with no clear D. There are 16 residues in the CDR3. Germline V gives CDR1 SGHAT, CDR2 FQNNGV. The V end was cut by 2 bases, the J end by 4 bases, with 17 bases between. The CDR3 bases are TGTGCCAGCAGCTTATCGTCGGGCCGTTACCTCTATGGCTACACCTTC. Encoded protein: CASSLSSGRYLYGYTF. Complete variable domain (other parts from reference TRBV11-2 and TRBJ1-2): EAGVAQSPRYKIIEKRQSVAFWCNPISGHATLYWYQQILGQGPKLLIQFQNNGVVDDSQLPKDRFSAERLKGVDSTLKIQPAKLEDSAVYLCASSLSSGRYLYGYTFGSGTRLTVV.

The chain recombines TRBV19 with TRBJ2-7, with a weak D call TRBD2 (6 bases). CDR1 is LNHDA, CDR2 SQIVND, per germline (reference sequence). CDR3 length equals 15 residues. The V end lost 1 base, the J end lost 0 bases, and 10 bases lay between the germline ends. The CDR3 loop reads CASSIGGLNSYEQYF. CDR3 in DNA: TGTGCCAGTAGTATAGGGGGACTGAACTCCTACGAGCAGTACTTC.

The V call is TRBV24-1, the J call TRBJ2-1, with 8 positions matching TRBD1. The CDR3 spans 17 residues. V was clipped by 4 bases and J by 1 base; unmatched bases: 8. The germline V gene encodes CDR1 KGHDR and CDR2 SFDVKD. The CDR3 sequence is CATSEGSRGLSYNEQFF. The CDR3 DNA reads as TGTGCCACCAGTGAAGGATCCAGGGGGCTGTCCTACAATGAGCAGTTCTTC.

Only a few counts were recorded for this clonotype. For the CDR3, the DNA is TGCGCCAGCAGCCACCAACCGGGACTAGGACCTGAGCAGTTCTTC. This codes for CASSHQPGLGPEQFF. This rearrangement joins TRBV4-1 to TRBJ2-1; 8 positions match TRBD2. The V gene end was trimmed by 3 bases and the J gene end by 9 bases; junction bases not matched to a gene: 10. Germline assignment: CDR1 MGHRA and CDR2 YSYEKL. The CDR3 contains 15 residues.

This clonotype was detected many times. The chain couples TRBV6-1 to TRBJ1-1, with TRBD1 matching over 7 bases. This CDR3 has 15 residues. Unmatched junction bases numbered 7, after V lost 5 bases and J lost 1 base. Germline CDR1 is MNHNS and CDR2 is SASEGT. This CDR3 reads CASSKSGQRNTEAFF. CDR3 DNA: TGTGCCAGCAGTAAATCGGGACAGCGGAACACTGAAGCTTTCTTT.

This clonotype was detected a few times. The rearrangement links TRBV7-2 to TRBJ2-5, with D perhaps matching TRBD1 (5 bases). With 4 bases removed from V and 2 bases from J, the gap between germline ends came to 11 bases. The CDR3 has 14 residues. Germline V CDR1 and CDR2: SGHTA, FQGNSA. The CDR3 loop reads CTSSSPGKQETQYF. The CDR3 DNA reads as TGTACCAGCAGCTCGCCAGGGAAACAAGAGACCCAGTACTTC. Full variable domain (rest looked up from reference TRBV7-2 and TRBJ2-5): GAGVSQSPSNKVTEKGKDVELRCDPISGHTALYWYRQSLGQGLEFLIYFQGNSAPDKSGLPSDRFSAERTGGSVSTLTIQRTQQEDSAVYLCTSSSPGKQETQYFGPGTRLLVL.

The CDR3 DNA sequence: TGTGCCAGCAGCTTAGTTGGGGCAGGGGCTGGGGCCAACGTCCTGACTTTC. Translating gives CASSLVGAGAGANVLTF. The chain has TRBV7-2 and TRBJ2-6, with D maybe TRBD1 (6 bases). The V end was cut by 1 base, the J end by 2 bases, with 12 bases between. CDR1 and CDR2 (germline): SGHTA, FQGNSA. This CDR3 comprises 17 residues.

This clonotype was recorded many times. This chain connects TRBV12-3 or TRBV12-4 to TRBJ1-4; D possibly corresponds to TRBD1 (6 bases). This CDR3 spans 14 amino acids. V lost 2 bases to trimming and J lost 8 bases, with 12 bases between them. The CDR3 protein is CASSLRGGGEKLFF. The CDR3 DNA is TGTGCCAGCAGTTTACGAGGGGGTGGCGAAAAACTGTTTTTT.

This clonotype was seen repeatedly, ten times or more. The rearrangement links TRBV3-1 to TRBJ2-7; D is unclear. V was pared by 1 base and J by 2 bases, with 3 bases between. The CDR3 is made up of 12 amino acids. Looked up from germline, CDR1 is LGHDT and CDR2 is YNNKEL (reference sequence). The CDR3 here is CASSQVPYEQYF. Written as DNA, the CDR3 is TGTGCCAGCAGCCAAGTCCCCTACGAGCAGTACTTC.